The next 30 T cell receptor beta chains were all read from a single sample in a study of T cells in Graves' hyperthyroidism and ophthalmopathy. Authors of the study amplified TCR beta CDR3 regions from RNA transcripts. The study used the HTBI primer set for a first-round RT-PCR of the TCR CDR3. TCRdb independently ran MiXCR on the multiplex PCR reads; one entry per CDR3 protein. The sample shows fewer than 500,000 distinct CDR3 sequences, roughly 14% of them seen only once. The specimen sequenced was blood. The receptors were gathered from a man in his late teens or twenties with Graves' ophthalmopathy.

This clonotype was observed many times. As DNA, the CDR3 is TGCGCCAGCACCACGGGACGGACAATGGATACGCAGTATTTT. Its translation is CASTTGRTMDTQYF. The chain couples TRBV5-1 to TRBJ2-3; D tentatively fits TRBD1 or TRBD2 (5 bases each). This CDR3 has 14 residues. Germline CDR1 SGHRS, CDR2 YFSETQ. V shed 6 bases and J shed 6 bases, with 17 bases lying between them.

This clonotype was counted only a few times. The CDR3 loop is CASSITSGGAAGDEQYF. In DNA, the CDR3 is TGTGCCAGCAGTATTACTAGCGGGGGGGCCGCCGGCGACGAGCAGTACTTC. The rearrangement links TRBV6-1 to TRBJ2-7, with 13 positions matching TRBD2. CDR3 length: 17 amino acids. The V and J ends lost 5 bases and 5 bases, in that order; junction bases with no gene match: 12. Germline CDR1 MNHNS, CDR2 SASEGT.

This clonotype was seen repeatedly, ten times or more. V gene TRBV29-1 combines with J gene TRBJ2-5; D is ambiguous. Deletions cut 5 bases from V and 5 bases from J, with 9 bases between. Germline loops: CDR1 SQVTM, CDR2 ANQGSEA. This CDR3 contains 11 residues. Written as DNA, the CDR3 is TGCAGCGTTCGATTATCGGAGACCCAGTACTTC. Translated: CSVRLSETQYF.

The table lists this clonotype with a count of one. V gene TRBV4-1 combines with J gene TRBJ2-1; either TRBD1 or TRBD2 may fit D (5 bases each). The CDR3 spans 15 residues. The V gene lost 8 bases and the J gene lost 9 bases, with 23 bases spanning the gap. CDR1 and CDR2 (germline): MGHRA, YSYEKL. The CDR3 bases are TGCGCCAGCGGTGAGGGGCCGGGCCGGGGACCTGAGCAGTTCTTC. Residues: CASGEGPGRGPEQFF.

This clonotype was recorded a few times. The CDR3: CSVTGRVANTEAFF. CDR3 nucleotides: TGCAGCGTTACCGGCCGTGTAGCAAACACTGAAGCTTTCTTT. This rearrangement joins TRBV29-1 to TRBJ1-1; the D is unclear. The V gene's germline CDR1 is SQVTM and CDR2 ANQGSEA. V lost 5 bases to trimming and J lost 2 bases, with 15 bases between them. The CDR3 runs 14 residues.

CDR3 in DNA: TGCAGCCCTTACCCCTATCCTGGGACTGAAGCTTTCTTT. Residues: CSPYPYPGTEAFF. The chain combines TRBV29-1 with TRBJ1-1; D gene ambiguous. The V and J ends lost 8 bases and 5 bases respectively, with 18 bases between them. Germline values: CDR1 SQVTM, CDR2 ANQGSEA. This CDR3 spans 13 amino acids.

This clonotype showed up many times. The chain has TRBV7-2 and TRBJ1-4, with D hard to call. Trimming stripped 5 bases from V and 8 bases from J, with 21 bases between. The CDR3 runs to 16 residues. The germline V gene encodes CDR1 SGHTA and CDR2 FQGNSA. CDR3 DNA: TGTGCCAGCAGCATAAACTTCGGGCCTGGTGTAGAAAAACTGTTTTTT. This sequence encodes CASSINFGPGVEKLFF.

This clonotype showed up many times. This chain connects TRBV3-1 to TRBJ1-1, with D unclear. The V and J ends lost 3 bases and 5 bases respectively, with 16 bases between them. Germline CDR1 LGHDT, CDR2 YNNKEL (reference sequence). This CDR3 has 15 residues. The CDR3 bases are TGTGCCAGCAGCCAGGCCGGCTCGCGTTGGACTGAAGCTTTCTTT. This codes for CASSQAGSRWTEAFF.

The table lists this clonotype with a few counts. DNA of the CDR3: TGTGCCAGCAGCCCGGGACAGGGGCCCGCTGAAGCTTTCTTT. Its translation is CASSPGQGPAEAFF. V is TRBV7-9 and J is TRBJ1-1; 10 positions agree with TRBD1. J lost 6 bases, V lost 5 bases, and 6 bases had no gene match. The CDR3 covers 14 residues. CDR1 and CDR2 (germline): SEHNR, FQNEAQ (reference sequence).

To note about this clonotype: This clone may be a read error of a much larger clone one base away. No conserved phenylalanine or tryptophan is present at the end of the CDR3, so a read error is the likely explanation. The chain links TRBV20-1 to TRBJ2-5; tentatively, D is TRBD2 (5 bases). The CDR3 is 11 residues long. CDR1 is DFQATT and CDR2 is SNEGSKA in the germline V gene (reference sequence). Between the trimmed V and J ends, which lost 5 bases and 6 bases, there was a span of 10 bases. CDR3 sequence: CSAADFQTQYL. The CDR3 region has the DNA TGCAGTGCTGCGGACTTTCAGACCCAGTACCTC.

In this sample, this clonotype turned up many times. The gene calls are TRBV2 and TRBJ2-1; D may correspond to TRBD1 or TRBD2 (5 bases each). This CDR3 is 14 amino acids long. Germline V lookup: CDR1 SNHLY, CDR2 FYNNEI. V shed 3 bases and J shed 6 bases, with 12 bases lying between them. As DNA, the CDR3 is TGTGCCAGCAGTGATCGTTGGGGGTTCAATGAGCAGTTCTTC. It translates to CASSDRWGFNEQFF. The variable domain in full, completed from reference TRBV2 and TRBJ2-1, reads EPEVTQTPSHQVTQMGQEVILRCVPISNHLYFYWYRQILGQKVEFLVSFYNNEISEKSEIFDDQFSVERPDGSNFTLKIRSTKLEDSAMYFCASSDRWGFNEQFFGPGTRLTVL.

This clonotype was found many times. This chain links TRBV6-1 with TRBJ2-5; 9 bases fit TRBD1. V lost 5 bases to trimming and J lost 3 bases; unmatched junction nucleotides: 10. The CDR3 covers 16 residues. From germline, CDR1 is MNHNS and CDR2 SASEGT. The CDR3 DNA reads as TGTGCCAGCAGTACTACACCACAGGGGGCAGAAGAGACCCAGTACTTC. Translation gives CASSTTPQGAEETQYF.

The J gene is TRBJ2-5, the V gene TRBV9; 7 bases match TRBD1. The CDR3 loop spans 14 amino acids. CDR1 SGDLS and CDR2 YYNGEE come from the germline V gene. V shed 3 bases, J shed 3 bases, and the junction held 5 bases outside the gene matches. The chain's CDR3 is CASSDPGTEETQYF. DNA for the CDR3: TGTGCCAGCAGCGATCCCGGGACAGAAGAGACCCAGTACTTC.

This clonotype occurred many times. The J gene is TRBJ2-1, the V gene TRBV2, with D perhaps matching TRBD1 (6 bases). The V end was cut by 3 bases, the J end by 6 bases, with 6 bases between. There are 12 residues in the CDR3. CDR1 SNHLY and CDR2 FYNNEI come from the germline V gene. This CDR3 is CASSDRGNEQFF. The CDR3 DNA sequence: TGTGCCAGCAGTGACAGGGGCAATGAGCAGTTCTTC.

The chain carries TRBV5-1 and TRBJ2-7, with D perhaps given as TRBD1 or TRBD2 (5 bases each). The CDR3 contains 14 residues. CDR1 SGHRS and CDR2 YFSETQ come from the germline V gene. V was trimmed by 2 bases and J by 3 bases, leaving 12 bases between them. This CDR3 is CASSFSVGDYEQYF. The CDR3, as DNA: TGCGCCAGCAGCTTCAGTGTGGGGGACTACGAGCAGTACTTC.

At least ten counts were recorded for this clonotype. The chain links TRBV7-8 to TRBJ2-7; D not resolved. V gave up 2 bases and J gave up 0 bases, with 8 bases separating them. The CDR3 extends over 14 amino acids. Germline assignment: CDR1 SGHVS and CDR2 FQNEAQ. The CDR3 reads CASSLNPSSYEQYF. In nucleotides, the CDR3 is TGTGCCAGCAGCTTAAACCCCAGCTCCTACGAGCAGTACTTC.

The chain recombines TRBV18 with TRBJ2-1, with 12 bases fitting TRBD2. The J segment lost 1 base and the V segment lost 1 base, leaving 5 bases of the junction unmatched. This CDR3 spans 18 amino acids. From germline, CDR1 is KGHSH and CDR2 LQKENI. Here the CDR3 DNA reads TGTGCCAGCTCACCACTGTCTAGCGGGGGGGCATCCTACAATGAGCAGTTCTTC. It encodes CASSPLSSGGASYNEQFF.

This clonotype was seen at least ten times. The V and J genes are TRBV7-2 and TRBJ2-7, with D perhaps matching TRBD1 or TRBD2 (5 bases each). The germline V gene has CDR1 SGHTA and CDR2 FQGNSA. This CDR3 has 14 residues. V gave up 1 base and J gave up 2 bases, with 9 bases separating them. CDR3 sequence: CASSLVSGPYEQYF. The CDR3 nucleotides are TGTGCCAGCAGCTTAGTGTCGGGGCCCTACGAGCAGTACTTC.

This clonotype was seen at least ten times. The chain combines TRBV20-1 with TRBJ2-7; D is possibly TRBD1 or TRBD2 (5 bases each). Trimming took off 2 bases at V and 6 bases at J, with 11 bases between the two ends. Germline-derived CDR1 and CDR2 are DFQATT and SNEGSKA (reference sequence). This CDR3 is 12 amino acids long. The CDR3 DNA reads TGCAGTGCTAGAAATACGGGACCCGAGCAGTACTTC. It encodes CSARNTGPEQYF.

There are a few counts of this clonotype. DNA for the CDR3: TGCGCCAGCGGGGACAGACTTTACGAGCAGTACTTC. Its translation is CASGDRLYEQYF. The rearrangement links TRBV10-1 to TRBJ2-7; TRBD1 aligns across 7 bases. The trim removed 8 bases at V and 4 bases at J, leaving 5 bases unmatched. Per germline, CDR1 WNHNN and CDR2 SYGVQD (reference sequence). This CDR3 has 12 amino acids.

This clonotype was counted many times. Written as DNA, the CDR3 is TGCGCCAGCAGCCGGACCTACGGTAGCACAGATACGCAGTATTTT. This translates into CASSRTYGSTDTQYF. The chain has TRBV5-1 and TRBJ2-3; D ambiguous. Trimming shortened V by 4 bases and J by 0 bases, and 12 bases separated the two germline ends. CDR3 size: 15 residues. Germline V CDR1 and CDR2: SGHRS, YFSETQ.

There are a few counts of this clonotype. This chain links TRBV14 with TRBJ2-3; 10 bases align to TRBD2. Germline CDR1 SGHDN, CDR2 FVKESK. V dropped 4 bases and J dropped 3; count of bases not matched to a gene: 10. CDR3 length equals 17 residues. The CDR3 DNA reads TGTGCCAGCAGCCTCGGCGAGCGGGGGGGCTGGACAGATACGCAGTATTTT. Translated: CASSLGERGGWTDTQYF. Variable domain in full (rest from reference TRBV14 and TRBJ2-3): EAGVTQFPSHSVIEKGQTVTLRCDPISGHDNLYWYRRVMGKEIKFLLHFVKESKQDESGMPNNRFLAERTGGTYSTLKVQPAELEDSGVYFCASSLGERGGWTDTQYFGPGTRLTVL.

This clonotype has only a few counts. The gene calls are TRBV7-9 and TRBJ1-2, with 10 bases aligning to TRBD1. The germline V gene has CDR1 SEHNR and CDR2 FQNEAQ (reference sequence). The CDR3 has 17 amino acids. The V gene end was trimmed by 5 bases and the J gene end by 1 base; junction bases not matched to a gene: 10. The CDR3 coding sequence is TGTGCCAGCAGCCGACAGGCCGGGACAGGGGATAACTATGGCTACACCTTC. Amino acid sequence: CASSRQAGTGDNYGYTF.

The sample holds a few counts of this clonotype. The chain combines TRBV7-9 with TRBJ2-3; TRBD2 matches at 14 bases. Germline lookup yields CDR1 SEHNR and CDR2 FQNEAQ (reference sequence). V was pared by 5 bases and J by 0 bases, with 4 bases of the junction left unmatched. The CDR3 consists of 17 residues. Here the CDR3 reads CASSPGLAGASTDTQYF. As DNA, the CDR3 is TGTGCCAGCAGCCCGGGACTAGCGGGAGCTAGCACAGATACGCAGTATTTT.

Here the CDR3 DNA reads TGTGCCAGCAGTCTATGGACTAGTCCAGATACGCAGTATTTT. The encoded protein is CASSLWTSPDTQYF. The chain employs TRBV27 and TRBJ2-3, with 7 bases aligning to TRBD2. This CDR3 is built from 14 residues. V lost 5 bases and J lost 4; bases outside the gene matches: 6. Germline CDR1 is MNHEY and CDR2 is SMNVEV (reference sequence).

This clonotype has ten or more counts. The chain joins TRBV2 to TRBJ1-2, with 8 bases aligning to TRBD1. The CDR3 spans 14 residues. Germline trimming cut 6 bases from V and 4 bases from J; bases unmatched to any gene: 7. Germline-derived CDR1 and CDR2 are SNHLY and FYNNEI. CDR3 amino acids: CASSQTGQGYGYTF. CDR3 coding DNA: TGTGCCAGCAGCCAAACAGGACAGGGCTATGGCTACACCTTC.

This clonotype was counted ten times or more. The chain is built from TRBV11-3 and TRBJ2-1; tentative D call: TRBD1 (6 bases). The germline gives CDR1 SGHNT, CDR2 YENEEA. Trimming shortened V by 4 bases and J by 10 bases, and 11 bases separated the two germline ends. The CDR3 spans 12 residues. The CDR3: CASSWGTLEQFF. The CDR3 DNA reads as TGTGCCAGCAGCTGGGGGACACTAGAGCAGTTCTTC.

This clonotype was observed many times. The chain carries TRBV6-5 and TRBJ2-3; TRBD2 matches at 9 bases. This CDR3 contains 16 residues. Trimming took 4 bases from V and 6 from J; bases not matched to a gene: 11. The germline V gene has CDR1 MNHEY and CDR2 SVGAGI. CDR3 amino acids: CASSLRLADHQDTQYF. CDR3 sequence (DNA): TGTGCCAGCAGTTTGCGACTAGCGGACCACCAGGATACGCAGTATTTT.

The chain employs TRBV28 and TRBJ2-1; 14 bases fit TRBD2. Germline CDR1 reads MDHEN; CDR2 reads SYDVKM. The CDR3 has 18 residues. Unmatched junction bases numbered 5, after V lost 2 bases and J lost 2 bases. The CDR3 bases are TGTGCCAGCAGTTTAAGACTAGCGGGGGGGAATCCCTACAATGAGCAGTTCTTC. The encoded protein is CASSLRLAGGNPYNEQFF.

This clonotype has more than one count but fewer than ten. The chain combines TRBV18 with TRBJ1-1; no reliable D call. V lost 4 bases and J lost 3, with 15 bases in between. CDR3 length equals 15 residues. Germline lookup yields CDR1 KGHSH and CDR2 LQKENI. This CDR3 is CASSLWTGQDTEAFF. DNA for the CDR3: TGTGCCAGCTCACTATGGACGGGTCAGGACACTGAAGCTTTCTTT.